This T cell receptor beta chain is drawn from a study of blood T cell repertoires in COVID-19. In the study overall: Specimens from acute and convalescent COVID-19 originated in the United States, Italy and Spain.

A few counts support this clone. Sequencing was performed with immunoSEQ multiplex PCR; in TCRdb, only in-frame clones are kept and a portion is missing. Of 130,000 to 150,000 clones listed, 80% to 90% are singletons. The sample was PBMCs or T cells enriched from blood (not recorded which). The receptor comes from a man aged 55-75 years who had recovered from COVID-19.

The CDR3 nucleotides read TGTGCCAGTCGGTTCAAGAGCTCCTATAATTCACCCCTCCACTTT. Its translation is CASRFKSSYNSPLHF. The chain is built from TRBV19 and TRBJ1-6; no clear D gene. There are 15 residues in the CDR3. Between the trimmed V and J ends, which lost 8 bases and 0 bases, there was a span of 11 bases. The germline gives CDR1 LNHDA, CDR2 SQIVND (reference sequence).